The T cell receptor (beta chain) described here comes from a study of CD8+ T cells in alopecia areata. Whole-study results and caveats: Expanded CD8+ clones among the top 100, as well as scalp clonality, were significantly decreased by tofacitinib.

After isolation, RNA underwent reverse transcription to generate cDNA as the sequencing template. TCRdb's table, derived via immunoSEQ multiplex PCR, lists solely in-frame clones and lacks some. The table shows 270,000 or so clones, with roughly 60% occurring only once. On this clone: What it recognizes is unknown.

Treatment reported: oral pan-JAK inhibitor, 5-10 mg twice daily. Peripheral blood and lesional scalp punch biopsies came from alopecia areata patients. CD4+ and CD8+ T cells were sorted from PBMCs stained for CD3, CD4 and CD8. This receptor was taken from a human donor with alopecia areata. Sequenced here: CD4+ T cells sorted from blood, sampled at week 24, from a patient treated with tofacitinib.

The CDR3 DNA follows: TGTGCCTGGAGTGGAGACAGCCCTTCGTTGGGCTCTGGAAACACCATATATTTT. Protein: CAWSGDSPSLGSGNTIYF. The chain employs TRBV30 and TRBJ1-3, with D perhaps matching TRBD1 (5 bases). The CDR3 length is 18 residues. Germline V gene lookup returns CDR1 GTSNPN and CDR2 SVGIG (reference sequence). Trimming removed 1 base at V and 0 bases at J, with 19 bases between.